The T cell receptor beta chain under discussion was sequenced for a study of blood T cell repertoires in COVID-19. On the study more broadly: Whether acute or convalescent, the COVID-19 samples came from the United States, Italy and Spain. T cells, B-cell-depleted T cells, or PBMCs supplied cDNA or gDNA.

V dropped 1 base and J dropped 7; count of bases not matched to a gene: 7. The CDR3 extends over 16 amino acids. The germline CDR1 and CDR2 sequences are SEHNR and FQNEAQ (reference sequence). As handled by the study authors: Estimated nucleated cell counts came from reference gene primer amplification. TCRdb's copy holds only in-frame clones and misses some; the assay was immunoSEQ multiplex PCR. The V and J calls and the clone size are those of that table, but D and trimming were determined from the DNA. The profile shows some 50,000 clones, 77% of them singletons. The sequence was obtained from a human donor with active or convalescent COVID-19. The donor label of this sample is uncertain. The specimen sequenced was peripheral blood. The chain is built from TRBV7-9 and TRBJ1-4, with 9 bases aligning to TRBD1. This chain's CDR3 is CASSLEFGTGTEKLFF. For the CDR3, the DNA is TGTGCCAGCAGCTTAGAGTTCGGGACAGGGACTGAAAAACTGTTTTTT.